These 10 T cell receptor beta chains originate from one sample sequenced in a study of PD-1 blockade in classical Hodgkin lymphoma. TCRdb's table, derived via immunoSEQ multiplex PCR, lists solely in-frame clones and lacks some. This repertoire shows around 25,000 clones, around 74% found once; its top ten account for roughly 29%. Noted time point: cycle 4 day 1 (C4D1), after about 6 weeks of nivolumab. In every patient, relapse followed autologous stem cell transplantation, while exposure to brentuximab vedotin differed. The specimen comprised peripheral blood mononuclear cells (PBMCs), sampled before the fourth cycle of nivolumab. Receptors were obtained from a human donor with classical Hodgkin lymphoma.

V and J are TRBV10-3 and TRBJ1-3; D is unclear. The CDR3 totals 13 residues. V shed 2 bases and J shed 8 bases, with 10 bases lying between them. CDR1 ENHRY and CDR2 SYGVKD come from the germline V gene. The CDR3 DNA sequence: TGTGCCATCAGTGAGGGAAAGGGATACACCATATATTTT. Its translation is CAISEGKGYTIYF.

J is TRBJ1-1 and V is TRBV7-9; TRBD1 agrees at 8 bases. Germline assignment: CDR1 SEHNR and CDR2 FQNEAQ (reference sequence). CDR3 length: 18 amino acids. V lost 5 bases to trimming and J lost 5 bases; unmatched junction nucleotides: 19. The CDR3 sequence: CASSQDGQTGVLGTEAFF. In DNA form, the CDR3 reads TGTGCCAGCAGCCAAGACGGCCAGACAGGGGTTTTGGGAACTGAAGCTTTCTTT.

In this sample, this clone turned up many times. J is TRBJ2-2 and V is TRBV7-9; D is unresolved. Trimming cost V 5 bases and J 5 bases, with 6 bases left between them. This CDR3 is built from 12 residues. CDR1 is SEHNR and CDR2 is FQNEAQ in the germline V gene (reference sequence). The CDR3 nucleotides are TGTGCCAGCAGCCTACCGACCGGGGAGCTGTTTTTT. As protein: CASSLPTGELFF.

Comment on this clone: Additional DNA sequences in this sample encode the identical CDR3. J is TRBJ1-6 and V is TRBV6-6, with D uncertain. CDR3 length equals 13 residues. Deletions cut 6 bases from V and 9 bases from J, with 12 bases between. Germline assignment: CDR1 MNHNY and CDR2 SVGAGI (reference sequence). The CDR3 sequence is CASSPTGISPLHF. DNA for the CDR3: TGTGCCAGCAGCCCCACGGGAATTTCACCCCTCCACTTT.

This chain connects TRBV6-5 to TRBJ2-7, with D tentatively TRBD1 (6 bases). The CDR3 loop spans 14 amino acids. Trimming took off 2 bases at V and 2 bases at J, with 10 bases between the two ends. CDR1 and CDR2 (germline): MNHEY, SVGAGI. This CDR3 is CASSYDAGAYEQYF. In DNA form, the CDR3 reads TGTGCCAGCAGTTACGACGCAGGGGCCTACGAGCAGTACTTC.

V gene TRBV21-1 combines with J gene TRBJ2-2. TRBV21-1 is noted as a pseudogene. This CDR3 is 15 amino acids long. The DNA for the CDR3 is TGTGCCAGCAGCATAGGACGGCGGAACACCGGGGAGCTGTTTTTT. It yields the protein CASSIGRRNTGELFF.

J is TRBJ2-7 and V is TRBV5-6; D is tentatively TRBD1 or TRBD2 (5 bases each). The CDR3 consists of 14 residues. Germline V gene lookup returns CDR1 SGHDT and CDR2 YYEEEE. Trimming removed 7 bases at V and 9 bases at J, with 23 bases between. The CDR3 protein is CASGSGTGVIGQYF. Written as DNA, the CDR3 is TGTGCCAGCGGCTCCGGGACCGGGGTAATTGGGCAGTACTTC.

CDR3 loop: CASSWKMGQNYEQYF. The CDR3 DNA is TGTGCCAGCAGTTGGAAGATGGGACAGAACTACGAGCAGTACTTC. The chain combines TRBV6-5 with TRBJ2-7, with TRBD1 matching 7 bases. CDR3 size: 15 residues. V lost 4 bases and J lost 3; bases outside the gene matches: 9. CDR1 and CDR2 from the germline V gene are MNHEY and SVGAGI.

The chain joins TRBV6-6 to TRBJ2-1, with 8 bases that match TRBD2. Germline-derived CDR1 and CDR2 are MNHNY and SVGAGI (reference sequence). This CDR3 has 13 amino acids. V gave up 11 bases and J gave up 0 bases; unmatched junction bases: 3. CDR3 sequence reads: CAARGGSYNEQFF. CDR3 nucleotide sequence: TGTGCCGCACGGGGGGGCTCCTACAATGAGCAGTTCTTC.

V gene TRBV11-2 combines with J gene TRBJ2-1; D is perhaps TRBD2 (5 bases). CDR3 length equals 15 residues. V lost 1 base and J 10 bases, leaving 17 bases between the germline ends. The germline gives CDR1 SGHAT, CDR2 FQNNGV. As DNA, the CDR3 is TGTGCCAGCAGCTTAGCCCGGACTGTACAATGGGAGCAGTTCTTC. As protein: CASSLARTVQWEQFF. Together with reference TRBV11-2 and TRBJ2-1, the CDR3 gives the full variable domain: EAGVAQSPRYKIIEKRQSVAFWCNPISGHATLYWYQQILGQGPKLLIQFQNNGVVDDSQLPKDRFSAERLKGVDSTLKIQPAKLEDSAVYLCASSLARTVQWEQFFGPGTRLTVL.